The 25 T cell receptor beta chains below come from one sample, sequenced in a study of control samples from healthy donors and cancer patients (dated by TCRdb to 2020 to 2021). The method was the immunoSEQ multiplex PCR assay. TCRdb took over this immuneACCESS table, retaining in-frame rearrangements with V and J assigned. Such tables are incomplete; in checked studies, under half of the missing clones stem from an unresolved V gene, and the remainder is unexplained. The sample table shows over 150,000 clones, and 90% to 95% are seen once. The ten largest clonotypes hold 1.2% to 1.5% of the sample. Source material: blood. Source of these receptors: a woman between 18 and 29 years old in good health.

This sequence joins TRBV7-8 and TRBJ1-1; D gene ambiguous. CDR3 length equals 13 residues. Germline CDR1 and CDR2: SGHVS and FQNEAQ. V lost 4 bases and J 1 base, leaving 7 bases between the germline ends. CDR3 sequence (DNA): TGTGCCAGCAGCTCTAGACGGAACACTGAAGCTTTCTTT. Translation gives CASSSRRNTEAFF. Variable domain in full (rest from reference TRBV7-8 and TRBJ1-1): GAGVSQSPRYKVAKRGQDVALRCDPISGHVSLFWYQQALGQGPEFLTYFQNEAQLDKSGLPSDRFFAERPEGSVSTLKIQRTQQEDSAVYLCASSSRRNTEAFFGQGTRLTVV.

The chain employs TRBV15 and TRBJ2-1; 13 positions agree with TRBD2. Germline CDR1 LNHNV, CDR2 YYDKDF (reference sequence). CDR3 length: 18 residues. Trimming at V came to 2 bases and at J to 6 bases, leaving 10 bases not matched to a gene. CDR3 sequence (DNA): TGTGCCACCAGCAGACCAGGGACTAGCGGGATAGTAATCAATGAGCAGTTCTTC. Amino acids: CATSRPGTSGIVINEQFF.

The chain uses TRBV19 and TRBJ2-1, with 13 nucleotides matching TRBD2. V dropped 3 bases and J dropped 3; count of bases not matched to a gene: 2. From germline, CDR1 is LNHDA and CDR2 SQIVND (reference sequence). CDR3 length: 16 amino acids. In DNA, the CDR3 is TGTGCCAGTAGTATCGGGACTAGCGGGGTCTACAATGAGCAGTTCTTC. Translating gives CASSIGTSGVYNEQFF.

This CDR3 reads CASSPADRSGNTIYF. As DNA, the CDR3 is TGTGCCAGCAGCCCCGCGGACAGGTCTGGAAACACCATATATTTT. The chain joins TRBV5-6 to TRBJ1-3, with 7 bases fitting TRBD1. CDR1 and CDR2 (germline): SGHDT, YYEEEE. The CDR3 length is 15 residues. J lost 1 base, V lost 4 bases, and 5 bases had no gene match.

The chain recombines TRBV7-2 with TRBJ1-4; D not resolved. Trimming removed 3 bases from V and 3 bases from J, with 8 bases in between. Germline assignment: CDR1 SGHTA and CDR2 FQGNSA. CDR3 length equals 14 residues. As DNA, the CDR3 is TGTGCCAGCAGCTTGTCCGGGGCTAATGAAAAACTGTTTTTT. It is translated as CASSLSGANEKLFF.

V is TRBV11-2 and J is TRBJ2-5, with a tentative D call TRBD2 (6 bases). Germline V gene data show CDR1 as SGHAT and CDR2 as FQNNGV. The V and J ends lost 5 bases and 4 bases respectively, with 14 bases between them. The CDR3 is made up of 14 amino acids. The CDR3 loop reads CASSLEGRGETQYF. CDR3 nucleotides: TGTGCCAGCAGCCTGGAGGGCCGGGGAGAGACCCAGTACTTC.

The chain joins TRBV19 to TRBJ1-1; TRBD1 matches at 7 bases. CDR3 length: 15 amino acids. V lost 5 bases, J lost 3 bases, and 9 bases stayed unmatched. Germline CDR1 LNHDA, CDR2 SQIVND (reference sequence). The CDR3 here is CASSPQGGAHTEAFF. The CDR3 region has the DNA TGTGCCAGTAGTCCCCAGGGGGGCGCCCACACTGAAGCTTTCTTT.

The chain carries TRBV19 and TRBJ1-4; D is perhaps TRBD1 (5 bases). The germline V and J ends were trimmed by 8 bases and 4 bases, with 11 bases remaining between them. CDR3 length equals 13 residues. Germline CDR1 and CDR2: LNHDA and SQIVND (reference sequence). The CDR3 spells CASSDRSNEKLFF. The CDR3 DNA sequence: TGTGCCAGTTCCGACAGAAGTAATGAAAAACTGTTTTTT.

V is TRBV27 and J is TRBJ1-5, with TRBD1 as a possible D gene (6 bases). From germline, CDR1 is MNHEY and CDR2 SMNVEV (reference sequence). Trimming took 6 bases from V and 0 from J, leaving 21 bases between them. This CDR3 region has 18 residues. CDR3 DNA: TGTGCCAGCAGCCAAGGGGGGATGTTGGGATATAGCAATCAGCCCCAGCATTTT. Translation gives CASSQGGMLGYSNQPQHF.

This chain connects TRBV2 to TRBJ2-3; 8 nucleotides match TRBD2. CDR1 is SNHLY, CDR2 FYNNEI, per germline. The trim removed 2 bases at V and 7 bases at J, leaving 8 bases unmatched. The CDR3 loop spans 15 amino acids. The CDR3 DNA reads as TGTGCCAGCAGTGAAAGCGCGGGAGGATTGAATACGCAGTATTTT. Translating gives CASSESAGGLNTQYF.

This clone was counted once. This chain uses TRBV27 with TRBJ1-2; no definite D call. Germline values: CDR1 MNHEY, CDR2 SMNVEV (reference sequence). CDR3 length: 14 residues. The V end was cut by 10 bases, the J end by 0 bases, with 15 bases between. The CDR3 sequence: CATRRPPPNYGYTF. CDR3 DNA sequence: TGTGCCACCCGGCGGCCACCTCCTAACTATGGCTACACCTTC.

The chain joins TRBV4-3 to TRBJ2-3, with D perhaps TRBD2 (5 bases). With 3 bases removed from V and 10 bases from J, the gap between germline ends came to 17 bases. The CDR3 consists of 14 residues. From germline, CDR1 is LGHNA and CDR2 YSLEER. The CDR3 nucleotides read TGCGCCAGCAGCCAGGACTTCAGAGCCTACGCGCAGTATTTT. Protein product: CASSQDFRAYAQYF.

The gene calls are TRBV6-2 or TRBV6-3 and TRBJ1-6; TRBD1 might be the D (5 bases). The CDR3 sequence is 17 residues long. Germline V gene data show CDR1 as MNHEY and CDR2 as SVGEGT. V was clipped by 2 bases and J by 8 bases, with 19 bases between them. The CDR3 DNA follows: TGTGCCAGCAGTTACGGGGGACCGGCAGGGTTGCATTCACCCCTCCACTTT. This sequence encodes CASSYGGPAGLHSPLHF.

This clone was detected only a few times. The chain employs TRBV5-5 and TRBJ1-6, with TRBD1 as a possible D gene (5 bases). Germline V CDR1 and CDR2: SGHKS, YYEKEE (reference sequence). Trimming removed 0 bases from V and 4 bases from J, with 8 bases in between. There are 15 residues in the CDR3. The CDR3, as DNA: TGTGCCAGCAGCTTGGAGGGGTATTATAATTCACCCCTCCACTTT. This encodes CASSLEGYYNSPLHF.

This clone appeared once. The rearrangement joins TRBV6-5 to TRBJ2-3; TRBD2 is a possible D gene (5 bases). Trimming removed 2 bases from V and 4 bases from J, with 13 bases in between. Germline V lookup: CDR1 MNHEY, CDR2 SVGAGI. CDR3 length: 15 residues. The CDR3 is CASSYGGLNADTQYF. CDR3 sequence (DNA): TGTGCCAGCAGTTACGGTGGACTGAATGCAGATACGCAGTATTTT.

This CDR3 reads CASSSQGIAGDTQYF. The CDR3 nucleotides read TGTGCCAGCAGTTCACAGGGGATAGCCGGGGATACGCAGTATTTT. The chain uses TRBV6-5 and TRBJ2-3; 7 nucleotides match TRBD1. Germline CDR1 and CDR2: MNHEY and SVGAGI. The CDR3 length is 15 residues. Trimming at V came to 4 bases and at J to 6 bases, leaving 10 bases not matched to a gene.

The V and J genes are TRBV5-1 and TRBJ2-1, with unresolved D. Germline V gene sequence: CDR1 SGHRS, CDR2 YFSETQ. The CDR3 is 13 residues long. The V gene lost 2 bases and the J gene lost 7 bases, with 10 bases spanning the gap. CDR3 amino acids: CASSFSTQNEQFF. CDR3 in DNA: TGCGCCAGCAGCTTCAGTACCCAGAATGAGCAGTTCTTC.

V gene TRBV10-1 combines with J gene TRBJ2-3, with unresolved D. Germline CDR1 and CDR2: WNHNN and SYGVQD (reference sequence). The germline V and J ends were trimmed by 2 bases and 8 bases, with 11 bases remaining between them. The CDR3 extends over 13 amino acids. The CDR3 here is CASSEGASGTQYF. The CDR3 bases are TGCGCCAGCAGTGAGGGTGCTTCGGGTACGCAGTATTTT.

V gene TRBV25-1 combines with J gene TRBJ2-7; D remains ambiguous. The CDR3 runs to 15 residues. The germline gives CDR1 MGHDK, CDR2 SYGVNS. Trimming took 1 base from V and 5 from J, leaving 15 bases between them. The CDR3 loop reads CASSEWKGLVNEQYF. In DNA, the CDR3 is TGTGCCAGCAGTGAATGGAAAGGGTTGGTCAACGAGCAGTACTTC.

This chain uses TRBV11-2 with TRBJ2-7; TRBD2 matches 8 bases. The CDR3 has 15 residues. Germline V CDR1 and CDR2: SGHAT, FQNNGV. The trim removed 5 bases at V and 2 bases at J, leaving 8 bases unmatched. CDR3 protein: CASSTLSGDPYEQYF. The CDR3 nucleotides are TGTGCCAGCAGCACCCTTAGCGGGGACCCCTACGAGCAGTACTTC.

The chain combines TRBV6-5 with TRBJ1-4; D not certain. V was pared by 5 bases and J by 8 bases, with 12 bases between. This CDR3 has 13 amino acids. The germline V gene has CDR1 MNHEY and CDR2 SVGAGI. CDR3 DNA: TGTGCCAGCAGTAAACGACCTGAGGAAAAACTGTTTTTT. Translating it yields CASSKRPEEKLFF.

V and J are TRBV5-5 and TRBJ2-7, with D perhaps being TRBD1 or TRBD2 (6 bases each). V lost 2 bases to trimming and J lost 7 bases, with 10 bases between them. In germline, CDR1 is SGHKS, CDR2 YYEKEE (reference sequence). The CDR3 spans 12 residues. CDR3 in DNA: TGTGCCAGCAGCTTATGGGGGGCAGAGCAGTACTTC. Its protein product is CASSLWGAEQYF.

In this sample, this clone turned up a few times. Other DNA sequences in the sample encode the same CDR3. The chain is built from TRBV18 and TRBJ1-2; D possibly corresponds to TRBD1 (5 bases). The CDR3 has 14 residues. Germline V gene data show CDR1 as KGHSH and CDR2 as LQKENI. The V end was cut by 0 bases, the J end by 2 bases, with 7 bases between. This CDR3 is CASSPPGGNYGYTF. DNA for the CDR3: TGTGCCAGCTCACCACCGGGGGGGAACTATGGCTACACCTTC.

The gene calls are TRBV6-6 and TRBJ2-7; 7 bases map to TRBD1. Trimming at V came to 0 bases and at J to 6 bases, leaving 11 bases not matched to a gene. Germline-derived CDR1 and CDR2 are MNHNY and SVGAGI (reference sequence). This CDR3 comprises 16 residues. As DNA, the CDR3 is TGTGCCAGCAGTTACTCCGGACAGGTCGTGGTGGGCGAGCAGTACTTC. Protein sequence: CASSYSGQVVVGEQYF.

This chain links TRBV29-1 with TRBJ2-7; TRBD1 aligns across 10 bases. Germline CDR1 is SQVTM and CDR2 is ANQGSEA. With V trimmed by 5 bases and J by 4 bases, 11 bases remained unmatched. This CDR3 is 15 amino acids long. CDR3 sequence reads: CSVLFRTGGSYEQYF. The CDR3 DNA reads TGCAGCGTTTTATTCCGGACAGGGGGTAGTTACGAGCAGTACTTC.